Below, one TCR beta chain is given with its context. Antigen specificity is unknown. The sample originates from a study of shared clonotypes between healthy human individuals. The study, taken as a whole, reports: A limitation of the genetic and exposure-history diversity represented arose from few donors. Estimated clonotype richness was generally higher in naive than memory subsets. Several donors held approximately 5% of naive CD4 clonotypes in common. It was anticipated that sequencing depth would influence how many clonotypes donors shared.

Repertoires were generated with immunoSEQ multiplex PCR, while TCRdb's copy carries only in-frame clones and drops some. Among over a million clones listed, roughly 98.5% were seen once. V was shortened by 4 bases and J by 4 bases, with 23 bases between the two germline ends. The CDR3 has 18 residues. In germline, CDR1 is SGHTA, CDR2 FQGNSA. The sequence came from a man in his thirties or forties in good health. J is TRBJ1-5 and V is TRBV7-2; D possibly corresponds to TRBD1 (5 bases). Sequenced input: naive CD4+ T cells sorted from blood. The subset here: CD45RA+ positively selected. The CDR3 region is CASSSEPGRDRINQPQHF. In DNA, the CDR3 is TGTGCCAGCAGCTCCGAACCAGGTCGGGACCGCATTAATCAGCCCCAGCATTTT.